This T cell receptor beta chain was observed in a study of blood T cell repertoires in COVID-19. The data were produced by immunoSEQ multiplex PCR, yet TCRdb's version contains in-frame clones alone and is incomplete. The sample lists roughly 200,000 clones, approximately 85% occurring once. Sequencing used peripheral blood. The TCR sequence derives from a man in his fifties or sixties with acute or convalescent COVID-19.

For the CDR3, the DNA is TGTGCCAGCAGCTTACGGTCGGGCTCTGGGGCCAACGTCCTGACTTTC. Encoded protein: CASSLRSGSGANVLTF. V and J are TRBV7-8 and TRBJ2-6; D gene unclear. The V gene's germline CDR1 is SGHVS and CDR2 FQNEAQ. The ends were cut back, 2 bases at V and 0 bases at J, with 8 bases in the middle. The CDR3 runs to 16 residues.